This T cell receptor beta chain was profiled in a study of read filtering for tumor transcriptome and immune sequencing (dated by TCRdb to the early 2020s). Looking at the study overall: The cohort consisted of approximately 17 male and approximately 15 female patients, with a mean age of about 64 years and an age range of roughly 40 to 85. Under revised international staging, about 8 patients fell into R-ISS I, 15 or so into R-ISS II and 7 into R-ISS III. After DNase treatment, whole-transcriptome libraries were prepared using the TruSeq RNA Access Library Prep Kit. TCR-region mapped reads per sample ranged from about 4.05 to 10.27 million with IR-seq versus only roughly 80 to 1273 with RNA-seq. Using the same bone marrow samples, the study ran both targeted immune repertoire sequencing and bulk whole-transcriptome sequencing and then compared the TCR repertoires from each method. One of the main goals was to work out a read-filtering strategy for immune repertoire data, in particular whether clonotypes backed by only a single read should be removed. On the study overall, not on this receptor specifically: Clonotypes were captured by IR-seq at much higher depth and more reliably than by RNA-seq, and smaller IR-seq throughput was sufficient for identification of most shared clonotypes. Removing single-read clonotypes increased the correlation between IR-seq and RNA-seq shared clonotype proportions. The sorted CD138-negative fraction was not purified T cells but a mixed bone marrow immune population. Single-read clonotypes made up around 86% of clonotypes but only approximately 4% of total reads in IR-seq, compared with about 77% of clonotypes and 35% to 55% of reads in RNA-seq.

The Immunoverse kit was used to build TCR libraries from roughly 370 ng RNA, with molecular barcoded adaptors covering alpha/delta and beta/gamma chains. TCR library preparation used the same RNA that was used for transcriptome sequencing. Sequencing of the TCR libraries was done on an Illumina HiSeq 4000 with 2 x 150 cycles. As for how the authors treated the data: Using MiXCR, which included quality filtering and error correction, TCR reads were aligned to human V, D, J and C references and then assembled into CDR3 clonotypes. The tcR package in R was used to analyze clonotype counts and gene usage diversity. Raw mapping reads were checked after the RNA-seq reads had been mapped by STAR aligner version 2.5.3a onto the human GRCh37 genome. To test how sequencing depth affected the clonotypes detected, IR-seq fastq files were randomly downsampled with Seqtk 1.3. The public reads were run again by TCRdb, first through fastp at Q25 and then through MiXCR, and only productive beta chains were kept. Each CDR3 protein appears once, grouped with its most common genes and DNA. These V and J calls originate from TCRdb's pipeline instead of the authors' own analysis. For this sample there are more than 30,000 distinct CDR3 sequences; approximately 14% appear just once. Of the sample, around 20% falls within the top ten clones.

The CDR3 holds 16 amino acids from the cysteine to the phenylalanine. Only the CDR3 DNA is retained, 48 bases long and in frame from the first base. A distance of 8 bases separates the germline ends of V and J, which lose 0 bases and 0 bases respectively. From a lookup of the germline V gene (reference sequence), CDR1 and CDR2 are LGHDT and YNNKEL. Each patient had bone marrow sampled at the time of active disease. Isolation of bone marrow mononuclear cells was performed by Ficoll-Hypaque density gradient centrifugation. Myeloma plasma cells were removed and CD138-negative cells were collected by negative selection after labeling with CD138 magnetic microbeads on a MACS separator. The purity of the isolated cells was checked by flow cytometry with CD138 antibodies on an Attune NxT. TRIzol reagent was used to extract total RNA, which was then quantified with a NanoDrop spectrophotometer. For each patient, the CD138-negative bone marrow sample underwent paired RNA-seq and IR-seq.

This clonotype was detected many times. It has no known antigen specificity. The sample holds no much larger clone one base away, and base qualities are not on file. Material for sequencing was a population of CD138-negative cells sorted from bone marrow. Interpreted using the paper, the cell subset or site label stands for: bone marrow mononuclear cells depleted of CD138+ plasma/myeloma cells by negative magnetic selection. The TCR originated in a donor aged 40 or older with multiple myeloma. This chain is built from TRBV3-1 and TRBJ1-4; TRBD1 could be the D gene, as 6 bases match. The nucleotide sequence reads as follows: TGTGCCAGCAGCCAAGATGAGGGGGCAACTAATGAAAAACTGTTTTTT. Translation gives CASSQDEGATNEKLFF.